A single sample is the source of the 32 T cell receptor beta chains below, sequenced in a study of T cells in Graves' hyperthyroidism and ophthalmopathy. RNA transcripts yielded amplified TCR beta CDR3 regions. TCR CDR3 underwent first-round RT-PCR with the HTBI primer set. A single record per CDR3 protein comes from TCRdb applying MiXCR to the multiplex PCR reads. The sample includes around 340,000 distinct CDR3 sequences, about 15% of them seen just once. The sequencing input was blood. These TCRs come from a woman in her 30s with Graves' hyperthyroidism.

CDR3 nucleotides: TGCGCCAGCAGCTTGGTTGCAGGGCAGGATGGCTACACCTTC. It codes for CASSLVAGQDGYTF. The chain employs TRBV5-1 and TRBJ1-2; maybe TRBD1 (5 bases). The germline gives CDR1 SGHRS, CDR2 YFSETQ. The CDR3 covers 14 residues. V was clipped by 0 bases and J by 6 bases, with 12 bases between them. Looking up the rest from reference TRBV5-1 and TRBJ1-2 gives the full variable domain: KAGVTQTPRYLIKTRGQQVTLSCSPISGHRSVSWYQQTPGQGLQFLFEYFSETQRNKGNFPGRFSGRQFSNSRSEMNVSTLELGDSALYLCASSLVAGQDGYTFGSGTRLTVV.

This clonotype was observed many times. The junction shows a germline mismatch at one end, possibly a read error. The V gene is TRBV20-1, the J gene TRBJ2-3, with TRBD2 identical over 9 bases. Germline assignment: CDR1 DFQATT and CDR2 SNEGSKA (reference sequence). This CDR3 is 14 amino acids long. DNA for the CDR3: TGCAGTGCTACCACGACTAGCGGCACAGATACGCAGTGTTTT. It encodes CSATTTSGTDTQCF.

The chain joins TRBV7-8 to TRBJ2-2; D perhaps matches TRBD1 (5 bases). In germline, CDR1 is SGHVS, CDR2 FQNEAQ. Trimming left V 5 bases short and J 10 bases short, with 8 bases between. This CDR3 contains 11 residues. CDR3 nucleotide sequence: TGTGCCAGCAGCCCCAGGGCGGAGCTGTTTTTT. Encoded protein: CASSPRAELFF.

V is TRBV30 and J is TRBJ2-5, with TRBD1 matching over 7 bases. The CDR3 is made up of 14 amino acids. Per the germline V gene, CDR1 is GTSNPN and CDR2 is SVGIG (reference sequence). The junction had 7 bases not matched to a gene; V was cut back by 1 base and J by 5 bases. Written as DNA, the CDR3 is TGTGCCTGGAGTGAGGGGGCGAGCTCTGAGACCCAGTACTTC. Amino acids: CAWSEGASSETQYF.

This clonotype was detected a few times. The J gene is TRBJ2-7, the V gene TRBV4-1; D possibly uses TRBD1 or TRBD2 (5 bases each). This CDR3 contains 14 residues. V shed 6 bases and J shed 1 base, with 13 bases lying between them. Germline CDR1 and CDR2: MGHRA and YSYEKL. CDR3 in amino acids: CASRRGPISYEQYF. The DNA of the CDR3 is TGCGCCAGCAGACGGGGACCGATATCCTACGAGCAGTACTTC.

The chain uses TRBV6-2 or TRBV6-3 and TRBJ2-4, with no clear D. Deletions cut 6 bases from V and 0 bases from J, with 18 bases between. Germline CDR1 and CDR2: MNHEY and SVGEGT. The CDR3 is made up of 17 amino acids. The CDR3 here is CASSPPRLNLAKNIQYF. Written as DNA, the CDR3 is TGTGCCAGCAGCCCCCCCCGGCTGAACCTAGCCAAAAACATTCAGTACTTC.

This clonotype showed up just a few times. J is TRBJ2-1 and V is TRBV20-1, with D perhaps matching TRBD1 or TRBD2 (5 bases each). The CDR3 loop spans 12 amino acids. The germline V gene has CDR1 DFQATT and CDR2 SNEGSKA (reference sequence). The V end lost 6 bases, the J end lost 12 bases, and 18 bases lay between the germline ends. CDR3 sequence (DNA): TGCAGTGCCGCCCCTTCAGGGAGTGGGCAGTTCTTC. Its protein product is CSAAPSGSGQFF.

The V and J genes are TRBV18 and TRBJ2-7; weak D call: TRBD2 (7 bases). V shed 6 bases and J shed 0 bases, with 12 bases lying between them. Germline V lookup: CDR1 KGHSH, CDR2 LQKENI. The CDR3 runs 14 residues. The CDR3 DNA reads TGTGCCAGCTCCAACAGGGAGGGCTCCTACGAGCAGTACTTC. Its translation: CASSNREGSYEQYF.

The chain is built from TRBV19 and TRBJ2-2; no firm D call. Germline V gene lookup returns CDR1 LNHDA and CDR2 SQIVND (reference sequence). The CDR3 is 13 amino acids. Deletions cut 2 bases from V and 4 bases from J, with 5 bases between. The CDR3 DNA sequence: TGTGCCAGTAGTATACAATTCACCGGGGAGCTGTTTTTT. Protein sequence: CASSIQFTGELFF.

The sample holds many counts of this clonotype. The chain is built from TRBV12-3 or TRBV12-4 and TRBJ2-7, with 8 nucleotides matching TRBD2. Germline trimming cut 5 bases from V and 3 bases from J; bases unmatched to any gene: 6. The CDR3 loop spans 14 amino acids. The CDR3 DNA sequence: TGTGCCAGCAGTGGGAAGGGACTAGGCTACGAGCAGTACTTC. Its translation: CASSGKGLGYEQYF.

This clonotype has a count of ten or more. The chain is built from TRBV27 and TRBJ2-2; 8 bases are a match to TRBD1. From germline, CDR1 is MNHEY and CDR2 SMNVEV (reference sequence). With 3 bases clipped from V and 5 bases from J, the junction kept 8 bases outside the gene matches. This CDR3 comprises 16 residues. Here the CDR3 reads CASSFLSDRVTGELFF. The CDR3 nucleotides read TGTGCCAGCAGTTTCTTATCGGACAGGGTAACCGGGGAGCTGTTTTTT.

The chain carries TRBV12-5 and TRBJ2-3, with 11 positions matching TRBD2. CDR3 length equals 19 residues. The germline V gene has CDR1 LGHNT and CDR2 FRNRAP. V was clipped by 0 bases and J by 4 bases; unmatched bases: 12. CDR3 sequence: CASGLVPPSGRRLPDTQYF. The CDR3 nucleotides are TGTGCTAGTGGTTTGGTACCTCCTAGCGGGAGGAGACTCCCAGATACGCAGTATTTT.

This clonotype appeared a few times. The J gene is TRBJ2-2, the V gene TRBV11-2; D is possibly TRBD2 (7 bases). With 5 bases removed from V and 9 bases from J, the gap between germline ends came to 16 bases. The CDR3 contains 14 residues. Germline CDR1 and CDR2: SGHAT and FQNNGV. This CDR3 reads CASSLEGGHRELFF. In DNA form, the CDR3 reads TGTGCCAGCAGCCTTGAGGGGGGGCACCGGGAGCTGTTTTTT.

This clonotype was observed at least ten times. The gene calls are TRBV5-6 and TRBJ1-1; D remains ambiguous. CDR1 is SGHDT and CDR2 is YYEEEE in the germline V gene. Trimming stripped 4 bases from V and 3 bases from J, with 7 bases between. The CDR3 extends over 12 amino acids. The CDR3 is CASSSRYTEAFF. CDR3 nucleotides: TGTGCCAGCAGCAGTCGCTACACTGAAGCTTTCTTT.

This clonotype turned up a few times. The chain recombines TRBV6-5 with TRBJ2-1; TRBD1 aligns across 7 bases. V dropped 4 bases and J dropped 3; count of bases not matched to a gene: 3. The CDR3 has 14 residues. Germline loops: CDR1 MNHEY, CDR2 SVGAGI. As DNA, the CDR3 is TGTGCCAGCAGTTCCTGGACAGGCTACAATGAGCAGTTCTTC. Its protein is CASSSWTGYNEQFF.

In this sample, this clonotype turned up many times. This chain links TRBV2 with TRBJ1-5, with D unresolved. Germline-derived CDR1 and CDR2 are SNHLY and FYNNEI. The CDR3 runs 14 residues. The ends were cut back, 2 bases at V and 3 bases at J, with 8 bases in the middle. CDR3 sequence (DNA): TGTGCCAGCAGTGAACTTCAGCCCAATCAGCCCCAGCATTTT. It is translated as CASSELQPNQPQHF.

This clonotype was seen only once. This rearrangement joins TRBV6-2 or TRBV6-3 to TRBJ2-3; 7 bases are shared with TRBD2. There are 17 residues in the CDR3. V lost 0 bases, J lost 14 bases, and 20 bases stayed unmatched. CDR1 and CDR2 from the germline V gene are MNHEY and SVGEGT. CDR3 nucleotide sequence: TGTGCCAGCAGTTACTCGATCGAGCAGGGCGGGAGAGTAATCCGGTATTTT. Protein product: CASSYSIEQGGRVIRYF.

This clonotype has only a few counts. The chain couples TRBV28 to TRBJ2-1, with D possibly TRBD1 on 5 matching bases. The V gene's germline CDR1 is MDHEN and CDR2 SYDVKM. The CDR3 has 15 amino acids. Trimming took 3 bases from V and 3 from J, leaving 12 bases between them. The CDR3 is CASSFPIGVYNEQFF. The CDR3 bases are TGTGCCAGCAGTTTCCCCATAGGGGTCTACAATGAGCAGTTCTTC. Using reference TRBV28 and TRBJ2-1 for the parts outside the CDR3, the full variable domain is DVKVTQSSRYLVKRTGEKVFLECVQDMDHENMFWYRQDPGLGLRLIYFSYDVKMKEKGDIPEGYSVSREKKERFSLILESASTNQTSMYLCASSFPIGVYNEQFFGPGTRLTVL.

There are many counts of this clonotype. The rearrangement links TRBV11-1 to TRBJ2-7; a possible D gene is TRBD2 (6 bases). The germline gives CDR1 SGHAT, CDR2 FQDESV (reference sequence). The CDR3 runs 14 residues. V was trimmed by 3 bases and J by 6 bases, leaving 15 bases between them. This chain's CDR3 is CASSLATGVGEQYF. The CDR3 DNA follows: TGTGCCAGCAGCTTGGCGACGGGAGTTGGCGAGCAGTACTTC.

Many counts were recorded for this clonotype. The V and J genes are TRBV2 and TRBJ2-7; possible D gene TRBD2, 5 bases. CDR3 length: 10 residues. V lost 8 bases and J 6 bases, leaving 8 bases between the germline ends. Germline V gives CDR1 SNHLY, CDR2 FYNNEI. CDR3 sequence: CASRESEQYF. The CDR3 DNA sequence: TGTGCCAGCCGGGAAAGCGAGCAGTACTTC.

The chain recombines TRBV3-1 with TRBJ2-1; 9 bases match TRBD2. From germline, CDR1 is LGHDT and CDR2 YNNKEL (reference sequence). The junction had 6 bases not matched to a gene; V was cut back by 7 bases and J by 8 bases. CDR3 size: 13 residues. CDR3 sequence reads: CASKVSGSDEQFF. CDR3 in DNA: TGTGCCAGCAAGGTTAGCGGGAGCGATGAGCAGTTCTTC.

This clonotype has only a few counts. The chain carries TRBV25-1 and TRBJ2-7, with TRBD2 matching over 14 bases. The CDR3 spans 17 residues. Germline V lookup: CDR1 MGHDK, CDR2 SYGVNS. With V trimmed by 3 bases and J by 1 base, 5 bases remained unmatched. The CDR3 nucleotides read TGTGCCAGCAGTGACATGGGACTAGCGGGAGTGTCCTACGAGCAGTACTTC. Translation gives CASSDMGLAGVSYEQYF.

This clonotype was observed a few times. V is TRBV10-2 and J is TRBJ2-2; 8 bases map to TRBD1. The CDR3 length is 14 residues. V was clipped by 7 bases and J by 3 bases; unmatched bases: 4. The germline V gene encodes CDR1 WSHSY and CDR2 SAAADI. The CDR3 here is CASKEDRDTGELFF. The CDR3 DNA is TGCGCCAGCAAAGAGGACAGGGACACCGGGGAGCTGTTTTTT.

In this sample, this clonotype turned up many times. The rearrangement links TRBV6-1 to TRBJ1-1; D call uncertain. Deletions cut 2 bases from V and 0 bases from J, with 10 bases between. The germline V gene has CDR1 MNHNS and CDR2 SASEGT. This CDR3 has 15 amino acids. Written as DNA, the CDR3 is TGTGCCAGCAGTGAATTCGGAAGTATGAACACTGAAGCTTTCTTT. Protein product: CASSEFGSMNTEAFF.

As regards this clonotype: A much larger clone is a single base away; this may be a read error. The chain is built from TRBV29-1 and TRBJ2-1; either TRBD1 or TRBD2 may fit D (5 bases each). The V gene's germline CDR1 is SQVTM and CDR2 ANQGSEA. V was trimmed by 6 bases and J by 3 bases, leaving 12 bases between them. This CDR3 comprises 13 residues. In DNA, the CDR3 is TGCAGCGTCCGGGACCCTATCTACAATGAGCAGTTCTTC. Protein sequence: CSVRDPIYNEQFF.

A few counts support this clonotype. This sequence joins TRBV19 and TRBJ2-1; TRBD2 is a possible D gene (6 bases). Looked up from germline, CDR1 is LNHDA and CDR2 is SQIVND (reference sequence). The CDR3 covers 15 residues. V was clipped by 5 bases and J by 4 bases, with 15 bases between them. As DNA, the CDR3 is TGTGCCAGTAGTCCCCCAGCGGGTATTTACAATGAGCAGTTCTTC. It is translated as CASSPPAGIYNEQFF.

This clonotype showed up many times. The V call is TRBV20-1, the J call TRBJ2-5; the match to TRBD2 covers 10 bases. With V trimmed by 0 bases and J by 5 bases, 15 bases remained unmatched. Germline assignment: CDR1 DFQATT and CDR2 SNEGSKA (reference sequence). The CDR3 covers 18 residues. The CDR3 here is CSARDLSQAGGPGETQYF. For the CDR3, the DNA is TGCAGTGCTAGAGATCTTTCGCAAGCGGGAGGGCCGGGTGAGACCCAGTACTTC.

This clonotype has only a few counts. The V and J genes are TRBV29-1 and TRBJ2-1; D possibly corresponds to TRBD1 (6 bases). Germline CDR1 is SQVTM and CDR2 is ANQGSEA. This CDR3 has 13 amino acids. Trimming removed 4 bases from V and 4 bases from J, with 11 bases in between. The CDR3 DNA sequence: TGCAGCGTTGGGACAGAAGTTTACAATGAGCAGTTCTTC. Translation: CSVGTEVYNEQFF.

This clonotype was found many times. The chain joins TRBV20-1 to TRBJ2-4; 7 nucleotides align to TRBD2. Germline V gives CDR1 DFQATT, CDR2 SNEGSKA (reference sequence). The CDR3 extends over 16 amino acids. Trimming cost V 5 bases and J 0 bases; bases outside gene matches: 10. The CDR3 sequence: CSASAGDTTAKNIQYF. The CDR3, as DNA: TGCAGTGCTTCTGCGGGAGACACCACAGCCAAAAACATTCAGTACTTC.

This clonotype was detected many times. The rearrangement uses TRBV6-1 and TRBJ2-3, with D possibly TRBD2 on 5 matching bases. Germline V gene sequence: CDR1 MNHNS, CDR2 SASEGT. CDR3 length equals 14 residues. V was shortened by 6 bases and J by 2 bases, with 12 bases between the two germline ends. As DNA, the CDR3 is TGTGCCAGCAGGCGGGCCCCGATCACAGATACGCAGTATTTT. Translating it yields CASRRAPITDTQYF.

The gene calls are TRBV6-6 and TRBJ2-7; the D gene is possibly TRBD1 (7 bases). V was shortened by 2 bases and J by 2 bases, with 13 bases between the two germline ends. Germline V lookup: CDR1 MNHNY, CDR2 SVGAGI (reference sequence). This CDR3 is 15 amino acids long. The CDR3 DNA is TGTGCCAGCAGTTACGGGAGGACAGGAACCTACGAGCAGTACTTC. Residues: CASSYGRTGTYEQYF.

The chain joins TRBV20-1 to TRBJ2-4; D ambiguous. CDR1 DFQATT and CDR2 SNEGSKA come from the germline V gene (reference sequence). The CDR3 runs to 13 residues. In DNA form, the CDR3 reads TGCAGCCAGAGGATGCGGGCCAAAAACATTCAGTACTTC. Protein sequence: CSQRMRAKNIQYF.